This T cell receptor beta chain was obtained from a study of OX40 agonist ivuxolimab in advanced cancers. Regarding the complete study: Ivuxolimab was an agonistic, fully human IgG2 monoclonal antibody directed against OX40 (CD134), a costimulatory receptor. Of the approximately 50 dose-escalation patients, hepatocellular carcinoma was present in approximately 20, melanoma in about 15, renal cell carcinoma in 9 and head and neck cancer in 9. Intravenous ivuxolimab was administered to patients every 2 weeks at six dose levels: 0.01, 0.1, 0.3, 1.5, 3 and 10 mg/kg. The paper covers the monotherapy dose-escalation part of the phase I ivuxolimab trial, which included N ≈ 54 patients. Partial responses occurred in three dose-escalation patients: two with cutaneous melanoma and one with hepatocellular carcinoma. Peripheral TCRbeta sequencing aimed to test whether ivuxolimab altered TCR sequence diversity and caused clonal T-cell expansion. In the dose-escalation cohort, 82.7% of patients were male, and the mean age was approximately 55 years, with a range of about 23 to 85. Patients were allowed to have had prior anti-PD-1, anti-PD-L1 or anti-CTLA-4 therapy, and about 40% of the dose-escalation patients had been treated with checkpoint inhibitors.

With respect to this clone: The clone's antigen remains unknown. No base qualities exist here, and no much larger clone lies one base off it.

The germline V gene (reference sequence) yields LNHDA for CDR1 and SQIVND for CDR2. Trimmed from V: 5 bases; trimmed from J: 5 bases; junction bases lacking a gene match: 9. Including cysteine and phenylalanine, the CDR3 has 17 amino acids. Only the CDR3 DNA stays, 51 bases, in frame from base 1. For sequencing of the TCRbeta CDR3 region, genomic DNA was extracted from the sorted cells. TCRbeta CDR3 regions were sequenced using the immunoSEQ Assay. Held by TCRdb, this immuneACCESS table contains in-frame sequences only and omits some clones. Under half of the omission traces to an unresolved V gene where checked; the cause of the rest is unknown. For this sample there are tens of thousands of clones; about 92% appear just once. Less than 0.35% of the sample comes from the top ten. Patients with a history of autoimmune disease or receiving systemic immunosuppression were excluded from the trial. Peripheral blood for TCR sequencing was collected from all dose cohorts at baseline, on cycle 4 day 1, and on cycle 7 day 1. The samples were taken from a phase I, first-in-human, multicenter, open-label dose-escalation trial of ivuxolimab. The trial enrolled adults with locally advanced or metastatic head and neck squamous cell, hepatocellular, melanoma or renal cell carcinoma. Before TCR sequencing, CD4+ T cells and CD8+ T cells were sorted from peripheral blood as separate populations.

Overall study results and their limits: The antigen specificity of the clonally expanded peripheral T cells was not determined. After ivuxolimab, more expanded clones were found on average in CD8+ T cells than in CD4+ T cells. In partial responders in the 0.1-3.0 mg/kg groups, normalized peripheral clonal expansion was found to be among the lowest, especially among CD8+ T cells. Low levels of normalized T-cell clonal expansion were also seen in some nonresponding patients. At doses from 0.1 to 3.0 mg/kg, clonal expansion was seen in both CD4+ and CD8+ blood T cells between baseline and week 6.

Sequences were derived from CD4+ or CD8+ T cells sorted from blood, sampled in a trial of the OX40 agonist ivuxolimab. This TCR derives from an adult with an advanced solid tumor such as melanoma, head and neck, liver or kidney cancer. The rearrangement joined TRBV19 to TRBJ2-3; TRBD2 matches 14 bases in the middle. The CDR3 region reads CASSPRLAGGSGDTQYF. Here is the DNA: TGTGCCAGTAGTCCCCGACTAGCGGGGGGGTCCGGAGATACGCAGTATTTT.